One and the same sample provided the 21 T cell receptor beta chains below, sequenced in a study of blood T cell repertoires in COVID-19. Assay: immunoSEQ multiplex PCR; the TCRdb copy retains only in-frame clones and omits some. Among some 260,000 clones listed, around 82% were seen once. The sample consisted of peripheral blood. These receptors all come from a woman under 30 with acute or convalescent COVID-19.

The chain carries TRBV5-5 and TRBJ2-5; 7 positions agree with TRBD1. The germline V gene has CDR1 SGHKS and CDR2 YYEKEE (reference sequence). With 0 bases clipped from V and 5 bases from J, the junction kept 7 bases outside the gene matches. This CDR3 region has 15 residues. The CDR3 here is CASSLVGQGDETQYF. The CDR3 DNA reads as TGTGCCAGCAGCTTGGTTGGCCAGGGGGACGAGACCCAGTACTTC.

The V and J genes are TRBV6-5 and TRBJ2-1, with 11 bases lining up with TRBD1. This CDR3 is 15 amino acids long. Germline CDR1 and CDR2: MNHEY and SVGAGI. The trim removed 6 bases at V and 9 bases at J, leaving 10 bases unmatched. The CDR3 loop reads CASSARGQGAVEQFF. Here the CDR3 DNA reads TGTGCCAGCAGCGCCCGAGGACAGGGGGCCGTTGAGCAGTTCTTC.

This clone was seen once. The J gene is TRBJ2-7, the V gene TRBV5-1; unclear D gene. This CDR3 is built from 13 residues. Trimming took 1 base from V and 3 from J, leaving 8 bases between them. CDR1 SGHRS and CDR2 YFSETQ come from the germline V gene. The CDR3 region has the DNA TGCGCCAGCAGCTTGTATGCGGACTACGAGCAGTACTTC. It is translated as CASSLYADYEQYF.

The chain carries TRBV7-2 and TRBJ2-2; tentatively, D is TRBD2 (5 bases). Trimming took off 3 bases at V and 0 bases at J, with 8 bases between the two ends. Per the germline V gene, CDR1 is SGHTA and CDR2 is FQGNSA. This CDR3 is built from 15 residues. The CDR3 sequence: CASSLRDTNTGELFF. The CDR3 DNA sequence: TGTGCCAGCAGCTTGAGGGATACGAACACCGGGGAGCTGTTTTTT. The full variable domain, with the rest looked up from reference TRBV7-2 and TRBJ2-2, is GAGVSQSPSNKVTEKGKDVELRCDPISGHTALYWYRQSLGQGLEFLIYFQGNSAPDKSGLPSDRFSAERTGGSVSTLTIQRTQQEDSAVYLCASSLRDTNTGELFFGEGSRLTVL.

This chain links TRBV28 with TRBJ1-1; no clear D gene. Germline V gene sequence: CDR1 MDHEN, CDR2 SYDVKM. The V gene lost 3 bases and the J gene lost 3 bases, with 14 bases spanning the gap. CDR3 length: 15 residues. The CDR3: CASSFRPSRYTEAFF. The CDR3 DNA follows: TGTGCCAGCAGTTTTAGGCCCAGCAGGTACACTGAAGCTTTCTTT. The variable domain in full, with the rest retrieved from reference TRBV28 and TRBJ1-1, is DVKVTQSSRYLVKRTGEKVFLECVQDMDHENMFWYRQDPGLGLRLIYFSYDVKMKEKGDIPEGYSVSREKKERFSLILESASTNQTSMYLCASSFRPSRYTEAFFGQGTRLTVV.

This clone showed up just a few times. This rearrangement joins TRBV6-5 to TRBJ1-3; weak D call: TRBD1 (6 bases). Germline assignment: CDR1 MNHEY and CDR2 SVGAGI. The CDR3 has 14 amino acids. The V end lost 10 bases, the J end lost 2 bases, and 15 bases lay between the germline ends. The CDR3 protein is CATRTNRAGNTIYF. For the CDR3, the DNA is TGTGCCACCCGAACCAACAGGGCTGGAAACACCATATATTTT.

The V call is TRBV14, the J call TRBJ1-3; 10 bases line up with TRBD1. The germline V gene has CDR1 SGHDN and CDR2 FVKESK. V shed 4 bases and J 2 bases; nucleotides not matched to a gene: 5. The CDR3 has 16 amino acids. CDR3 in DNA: TGTGCCAGCAGCCGCCTCGGGACAGGGGCTGGAAACACCATATATTTT. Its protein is CASSRLGTGAGNTIYF. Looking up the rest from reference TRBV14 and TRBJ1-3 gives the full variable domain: EAGVTQFPSHSVIEKGQTVTLRCDPISGHDNLYWYRRVMGKEIKFLLHFVKESKQDESGMPNNRFLAERTGGTYSTLKVQPAELEDSGVYFCASSRLGTGAGNTIYFGEGSWLTVV.

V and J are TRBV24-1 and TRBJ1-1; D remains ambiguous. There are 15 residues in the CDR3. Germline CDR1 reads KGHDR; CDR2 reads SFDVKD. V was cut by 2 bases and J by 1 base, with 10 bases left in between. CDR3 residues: CATSDSQAGNTEAFF. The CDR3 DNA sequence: TGTGCCACCAGTGATTCTCAGGCGGGGAACACTGAAGCTTTCTTT.

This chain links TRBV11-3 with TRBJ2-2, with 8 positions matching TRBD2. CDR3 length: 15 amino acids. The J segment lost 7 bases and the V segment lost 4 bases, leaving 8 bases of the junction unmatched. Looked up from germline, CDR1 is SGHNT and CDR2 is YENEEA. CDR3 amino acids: CASSSQAGAVGELFF. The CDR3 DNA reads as TGTGCCAGCAGCTCTCAAGCGGGAGCGGTCGGGGAGCTGTTTTTT.

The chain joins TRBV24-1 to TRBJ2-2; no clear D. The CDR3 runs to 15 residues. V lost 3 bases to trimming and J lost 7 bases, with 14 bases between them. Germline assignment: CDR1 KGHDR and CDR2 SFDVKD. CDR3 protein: CATSDLEGSDGELFF. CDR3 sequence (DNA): TGTGCCACCAGTGATCTGGAAGGAAGCGACGGGGAGCTGTTTTTT.

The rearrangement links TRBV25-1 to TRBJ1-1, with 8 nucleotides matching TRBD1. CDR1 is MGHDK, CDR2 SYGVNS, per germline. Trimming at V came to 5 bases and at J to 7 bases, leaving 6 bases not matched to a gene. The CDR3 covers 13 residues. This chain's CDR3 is CASSLQGASEAFF. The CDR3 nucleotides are TGTGCCAGCAGTCTCCAGGGGGCAAGTGAAGCTTTCTTT.

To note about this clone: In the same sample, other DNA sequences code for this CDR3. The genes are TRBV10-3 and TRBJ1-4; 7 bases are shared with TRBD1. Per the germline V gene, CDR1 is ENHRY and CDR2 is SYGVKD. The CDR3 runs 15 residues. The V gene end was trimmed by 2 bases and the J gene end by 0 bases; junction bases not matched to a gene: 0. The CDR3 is CAISEGQATNEKLFF. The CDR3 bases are TGTGCCATCAGTGAGGGACAGGCAACTAATGAAAAACTGTTTTTT.

This chain's CDR3 is CASSSPPSGTGETQYF. CDR3 DNA: TGTGCCAGCAGCTCCCCACCCTCCGGGACAGGAGAGACCCAGTACTTC. The gene calls are TRBV7-9 and TRBJ2-5, with TRBD1 matching over 8 bases. This CDR3 is 16 amino acids long. J gave up 4 bases and V 4 bases, and 11 bases lay outside the gene matches. The V gene's germline CDR1 is SEHNR and CDR2 FQNEAQ (reference sequence).

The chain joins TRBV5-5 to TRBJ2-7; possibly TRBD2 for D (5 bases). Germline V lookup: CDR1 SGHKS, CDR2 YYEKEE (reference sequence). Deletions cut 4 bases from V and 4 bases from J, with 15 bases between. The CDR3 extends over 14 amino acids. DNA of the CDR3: TGTGCCAGCAGCCTCGGACTCCCTATGTACGAGCAGTACTTC. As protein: CASSLGLPMYEQYF.

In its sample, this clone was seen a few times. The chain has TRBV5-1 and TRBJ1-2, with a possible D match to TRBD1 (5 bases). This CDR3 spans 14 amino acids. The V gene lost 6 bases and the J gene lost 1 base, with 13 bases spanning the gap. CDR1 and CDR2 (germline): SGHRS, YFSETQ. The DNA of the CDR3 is TGCGCCAGCACCCAGGACACATATAACTATGGCTACACCTTC. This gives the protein CASTQDTYNYGYTF.

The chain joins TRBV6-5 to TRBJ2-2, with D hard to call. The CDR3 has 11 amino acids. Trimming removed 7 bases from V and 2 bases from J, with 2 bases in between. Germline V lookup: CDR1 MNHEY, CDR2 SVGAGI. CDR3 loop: CASTNTGELFF. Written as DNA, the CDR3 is TGTGCCAGCACAAACACCGGGGAGCTGTTTTTT.

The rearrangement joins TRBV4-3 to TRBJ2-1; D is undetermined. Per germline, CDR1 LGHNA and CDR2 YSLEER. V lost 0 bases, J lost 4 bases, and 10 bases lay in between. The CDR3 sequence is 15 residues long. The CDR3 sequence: CASSQDLPGYNEQFF. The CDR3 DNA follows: TGCGCCAGCAGCCAAGATCTTCCGGGTTACAATGAGCAGTTCTTC.

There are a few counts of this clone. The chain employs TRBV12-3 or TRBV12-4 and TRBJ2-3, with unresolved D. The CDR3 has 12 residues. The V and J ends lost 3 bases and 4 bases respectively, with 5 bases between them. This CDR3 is CASSFYPDTQYF. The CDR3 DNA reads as TGTGCCAGCAGTTTCTACCCAGATACGCAGTATTTT.

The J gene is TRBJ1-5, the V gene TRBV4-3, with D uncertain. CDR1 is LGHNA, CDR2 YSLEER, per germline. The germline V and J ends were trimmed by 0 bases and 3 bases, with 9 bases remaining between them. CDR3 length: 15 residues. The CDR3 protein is CASSQEWANNQPQHF. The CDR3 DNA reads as TGCGCCAGCAGCCAAGAATGGGCTAACAATCAGCCCCAGCATTTT.

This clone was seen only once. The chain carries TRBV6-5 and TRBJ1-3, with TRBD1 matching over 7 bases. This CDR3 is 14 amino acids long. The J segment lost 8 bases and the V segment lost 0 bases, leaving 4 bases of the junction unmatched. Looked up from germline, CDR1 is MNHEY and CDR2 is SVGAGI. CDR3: CASSYSSQGDTIYF. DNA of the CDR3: TGTGCCAGCAGTTACTCGTCCCAGGGGGACACCATATATTTT.

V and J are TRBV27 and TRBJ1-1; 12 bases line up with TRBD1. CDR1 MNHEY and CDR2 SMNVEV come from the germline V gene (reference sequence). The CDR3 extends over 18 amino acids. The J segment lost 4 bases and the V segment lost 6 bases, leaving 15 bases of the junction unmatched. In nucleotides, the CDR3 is TGTGCCAGCAGGATTTCCGTGGGGACAGGGGGCGCAGGCACTGAAGCTTTCTTT. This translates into CASRISVGTGGAGTEAFF.